The next 9 T cell receptor beta chains were all read from a single sample in a study of OX40 agonist ivuxolimab in advanced cancers. This table comes from immunoSEQ multiplex PCR, and its TCRdb copy is limited to in-frame clones, with some not included. Here the sample spans just under 85,000 clones, over 65% being singletons. The material sequenced was CD4+ or CD8+ T cells sorted from blood, taken in a trial of the OX40 agonist ivuxolimab. The receptor set was obtained from an adult with an advanced solid tumor such as melanoma, head and neck, liver or kidney cancer.

The chain joins TRBV5-6 to TRBJ1-2; D might be TRBD1 (5 bases). With 1 base removed from V and 3 bases from J, the gap between germline ends came to 7 bases. The CDR3 runs 13 residues. The germline gives CDR1 SGHDT, CDR2 YYEEEE. The CDR3 loop reads CASSLKGHYGYTF. The CDR3 DNA sequence: TGTGCCAGCAGCTTGAAGGGACACTATGGCTACACCTTC.

This clone occurred a few times. The chain employs TRBV29-1 and TRBJ2-6, with a tentative D call TRBD1 (6 bases). The CDR3 covers 16 residues. The V and J ends lost 2 bases and 0 bases respectively, with 11 bases between them. Germline CDR1 is SQVTM and CDR2 is ANQGSEA. CDR3 sequence reads: CSVERDTDSGANVLTF. The CDR3, as DNA: TGCAGCGTTGAACGGGACACTGACTCTGGGGCCAACGTCCTGACTTTC.

The genes are TRBV9 and TRBJ2-1; tentatively, D is TRBD2 (6 bases). Between the trimmed V and J ends, which lost 0 bases and 3 bases, there was a span of 13 bases. Germline values: CDR1 SGDLS, CDR2 YYNGEE. The CDR3 spans 16 residues. The CDR3 is CASSVDAGQIYNEQFF. As DNA, the CDR3 is TGTGCCAGCAGCGTAGACGCGGGGCAGATCTACAATGAGCAGTTCTTC.

The rearrangement uses TRBV19 and TRBJ1-3, with no clear D. Germline CDR1 is LNHDA and CDR2 is SQIVND (reference sequence). The V and J ends lost 9 bases and 2 bases respectively, with 14 bases between them. The CDR3 is 14 residues long. This CDR3 is CASRGVAAGNTIYF. The CDR3 DNA sequence: TGTGCCAGCCGCGGGGTAGCAGCTGGAAACACCATATATTTT.

The chain carries TRBV7-2 and TRBJ2-2, with 9 bases aligning to TRBD1. The V segment lost 5 bases and the J segment 6 bases; nucleotides outside the gene matches: 4. Looked up from germline, CDR1 is SGHTA and CDR2 is FQGNSA. This CDR3 contains 14 residues. This chain's CDR3 is CASSPRQGAGELFF. The CDR3 DNA reads TGTGCCAGCAGCCCTAGACAGGGGGCCGGGGAGCTGTTTTTT.

The V call is TRBV5-4, the J call TRBJ2-2; 7 bases line up with TRBD1. The CDR3 contains 15 residues. In germline, CDR1 is SGHNT, CDR2 YYREEE (reference sequence). V was pared by 4 bases and J by 6 bases, with 9 bases of the junction left unmatched. The CDR3 sequence: CASSPGQAMSGELFF. In DNA form, the CDR3 reads TGTGCCAGCAGCCCCGGACAGGCGATGTCCGGGGAGCTGTTTTTT.

The V gene is TRBV4-2, the J gene TRBJ2-3; 8 bases agree with TRBD2. This CDR3 is 17 amino acids long. V lost 1 base and J lost 2; bases outside the gene matches: 8. Looked up from germline, CDR1 is LGHNA and CDR2 is YNFKEQ. The CDR3 nucleotides read TGTGCCAGCAGCCAAGGGGGTGGAGCGGGGGCCACAGATACGCAGTATTTT. It is translated as CASSQGGGAGATDTQYF.

A note on this clone: One junction end does not reproduce the germline sequence, and a read error may be involved. The rearrangement links TRBV15 to TRBJ1-3; D is uncertain. The germline CDR1 and CDR2 sequences are LNHNV and YYDKDF (reference sequence). This CDR3 has 15 amino acids. Written as DNA, the CDR3 is TGTGCCACCAGCCGAGATGGGGTGACTGGAAACACCATATATTTT. Protein product: CATSRDGVTGNTIYF.

The CDR3 nucleotides read TGTGCCAGCTCACCCAGTCAGGACATAGTTTTGGAATACACCTTC. Amino acid sequence: CASSPSQDIVLEYTF. The chain has TRBV18 and TRBJ1-2; possibly TRBD1 for D (5 bases). CDR1 is KGHSH and CDR2 is LQKENI in the germline V gene. This CDR3 is 15 amino acids long. Trimming removed 3 bases at V and 11 bases at J, with 22 bases between.